What follows is one T cell receptor (beta chain) and its context. Its antigen target is currently unknown. The junction differs from germline at one of its ends, possibly a read error. This record comes from a study of T cells in Graves' hyperthyroidism and ophthalmopathy (dated by TCRdb to the late 2010s). At the level of the whole study: Peripheral blood was sampled at the time of initial diagnosis, prior to any treatment. Thyroid tissue and blood T-cell repertoires from several Graves' hyperthyroidism patients were also compared in the study. TCR Vbeta CDR3 sequencing of roughly 140 peripheral blood samples (more than 40 ophthalmopathy, 75 hyperthyroidism and some 17 progressor patients) is reported in the paper. The approximately 100 discovery patients were randomly split 7:3 into training and test sets. Prospective prediction of ophthalmopathy was tested in an independent validation cohort consisting of some 19 hyperthyroidism patients and some 17 patients who later progressed to ophthalmopathy. After sampling, hyperthyroidism patients received methimazole starting at 30 mg daily, and ophthalmopathy patients received high-dose intravenous methylprednisolone. To identify TCR V-J signatures that set the groups apart, the researchers used a discovery cohort of 100 patients, made up of 43 with Graves' ophthalmopathy and 57 with stable Graves' hyperthyroidism. Findings and caveats that apply to the study as a whole: In validation, the model predicted progression to ophthalmopathy with 55% to 71% sensitivity and 72.22% specificity, a median of approximately 6.7 months before onset. A model built on a 13 V-J signature distinguished ophthalmopathy from stable hyperthyroidism, reaching about 88% sensitivity and 81% to 83% specificity in cross-validation and 80%/75% in testing. No statistical method was used to fix the sample size in advance, and group allocation was not hidden from the investigators. Most expanded thyroid clonotypes (frequency above 0.001) were also detected in blood, a finding suggesting that blood repertoires may reflect thyroid immune responses.

The CDR3 holds 18 amino acids from the cysteine to the phenylalanine. Just CDR3 DNA is preserved here, 54 bases in frame from base 1. The germline V gene provides CDR1 SNHLY and CDR2 FYNNEI. Moderately to severely active disease, a Clinical Activity Score of at least 3, a NOSPECS grade of at least 4, and a duration under 3 months were present in ophthalmopathy patients. The study excluded patients with uncontrolled infections, other autoimmune diseases, pregnancy or lactation. Diagnoses relied on clinical symptoms, serum thyroxine and TRAb, thyroid ultrasound and orbital computed tomography. PBMCs were separated from under 12 ml of fresh peripheral blood using Ficoll-Paque density gradient centrifugation. Trizol reagent was used to extract total RNA, and RNA quality was then checked on an Agilent 2100 Bioanalyzer. Amplification of TCR beta CDR3 regions was carried out from RNA transcripts. A first-round RT-PCR of the TCR CDR3 used the HTBI primer set with the Qiagen OneStep RT-PCR kit. The libraries were constructed in a second round of multiplex PCR and then size-selected and purified. The libraries were sequenced on an Illumina HiSeq2000 using paired-end 100 bp reads. Turning to the authors' computational methods: SOAPnuke was used to process the raw data, with reads discarded if the reads contained adapters or uncalled bases, had a mean Phred below 15, or lacked an exact constant-primer or identifier match. COPE v1.2.5 was used to merge high-quality paired reads, and clonotypes were defined as unique nucleotide sequences. MiTCR v1.1 was used to align the clonotypes against IMGT TRBV, TRBD and TRBJ reference segments. Only V-J combinations with frequency above 0.0001, covering about 99% of repertoires, were analysed. A TCS score was defined as the ratio of F50 (clonal expansion) to E x V (chaos), with BLOSUM62-based TCRdist applied between CDR3 peptides within each V-J. Welch's t-statistics and random forest reduced just over 500 V-J features to about 13, which were used in a naive Bayes classifier (R e1071). TCRdb redid the processing of the public reads, applying fastp at Q25 and MiXCR, and retained in-frame beta chains. Identical CDR3 proteins give one entry, which carries the most common genes and DNA. The V and J calls here are based on TCRdb, not the publication. In this sample the table shows about 380,000 distinct CDR3 sequences, approximately 18% of which occur a single time. The ten most abundant clones make up 35% to 50% of the sample.

Recombination linked TRBV2 to TRBJ2-1; 7 of the junction bases match TRBD1. The clonotype originates from a man aged 18-30 years with Graves' ophthalmopathy. Sequencing was done on a sample of blood. DNA sequence: TGTGCCACCAGTGACCCCTCTCGCAGGGGGAGCTCCTACAATGAGCAGTTCTTC. The encoded protein is CATSDPSRRGSSYNEQFF. The full variable domain, completed from the reference TRBV2 and TRBJ2-1 proteins outside the CDR3, reads EPEVTQTPSHQVTQMGQEVILRCVPISNHLYFYWYRQILGQKVEFLVSFYNNEISEKSEIFDDQFSVERPDGSNFTLKIRSTKLEDSAMYFCATSDPSRRGSSYNEQFFGPGTRLTVL.